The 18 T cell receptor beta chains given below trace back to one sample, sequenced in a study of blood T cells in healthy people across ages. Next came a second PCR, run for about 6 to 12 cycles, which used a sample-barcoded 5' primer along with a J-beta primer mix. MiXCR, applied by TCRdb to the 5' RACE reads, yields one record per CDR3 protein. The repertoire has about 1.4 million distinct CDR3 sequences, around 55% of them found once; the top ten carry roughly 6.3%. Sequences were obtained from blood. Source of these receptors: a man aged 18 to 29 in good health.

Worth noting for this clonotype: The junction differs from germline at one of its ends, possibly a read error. The CDR3 reads CASSPSMPGSGANVLTF. The CDR3 nucleotides are TGTGCTAGCAGCCCCTCGATGCCTGGGTCTGGGGCCAACGTCCTGACTTTC. The chain uses TRBV7-6 and TRBJ2-6; D remains unclear. This CDR3 comprises 17 residues. The germline V gene has CDR1 SGHVS and CDR2 FNYEAQ.

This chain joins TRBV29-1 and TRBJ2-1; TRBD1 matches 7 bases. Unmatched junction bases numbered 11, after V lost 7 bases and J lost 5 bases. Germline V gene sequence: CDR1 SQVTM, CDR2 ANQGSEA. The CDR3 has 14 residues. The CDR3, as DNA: TGCAGCGCGGCCCTGACAGGGATAAACAATGAGCAGTTCTTC. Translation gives CSAALTGINNEQFF.

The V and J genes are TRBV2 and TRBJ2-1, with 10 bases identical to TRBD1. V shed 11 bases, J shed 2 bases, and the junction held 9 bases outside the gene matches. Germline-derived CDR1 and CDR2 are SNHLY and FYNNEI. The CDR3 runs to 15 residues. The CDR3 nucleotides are TGTGCCTCGACGAGGACAGGGGGAACCTACAATGAGCAGTTCTTC. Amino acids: CASTRTGGTYNEQFF.

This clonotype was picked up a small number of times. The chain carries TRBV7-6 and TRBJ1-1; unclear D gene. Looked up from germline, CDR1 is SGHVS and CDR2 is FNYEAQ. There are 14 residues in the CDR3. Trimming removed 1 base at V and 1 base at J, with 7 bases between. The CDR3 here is CASSLGSTNTEAFF. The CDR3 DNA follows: TGTGCCAGCAGCTTAGGGAGTACGAACACTGAAGCTTTCTTT.

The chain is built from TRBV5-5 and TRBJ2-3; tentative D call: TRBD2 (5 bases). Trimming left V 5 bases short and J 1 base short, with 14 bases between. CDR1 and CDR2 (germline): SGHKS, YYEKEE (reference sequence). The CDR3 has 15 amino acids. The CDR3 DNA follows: TGTGCCAGCAGACTCGGGGAAGCGGGCACAGATACGCAGTATTTT. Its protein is CASRLGEAGTDTQYF.

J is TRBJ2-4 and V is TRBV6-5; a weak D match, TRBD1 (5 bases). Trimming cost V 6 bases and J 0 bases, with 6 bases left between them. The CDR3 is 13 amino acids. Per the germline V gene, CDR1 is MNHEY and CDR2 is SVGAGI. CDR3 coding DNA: TGTGCCAGCAGAAGGGGAGCCAAAAACATTCAGTACTTC. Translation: CASRRGAKNIQYF.

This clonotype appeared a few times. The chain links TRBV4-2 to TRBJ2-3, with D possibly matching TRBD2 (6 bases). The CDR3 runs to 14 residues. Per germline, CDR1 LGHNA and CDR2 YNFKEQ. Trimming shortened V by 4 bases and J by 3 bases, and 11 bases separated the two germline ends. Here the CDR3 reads CASSPEGLTDTQYF. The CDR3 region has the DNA TGTGCCAGCAGCCCTGAAGGACTAACAGATACGCAGTATTTT.

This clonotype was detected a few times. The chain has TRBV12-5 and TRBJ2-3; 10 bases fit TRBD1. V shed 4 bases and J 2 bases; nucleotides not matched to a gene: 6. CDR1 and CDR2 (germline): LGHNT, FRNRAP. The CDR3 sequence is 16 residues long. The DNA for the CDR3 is TGTGCTAGTGGTTCGCCGGGACAGGGGATCACAGATACGCAGTATTTT. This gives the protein CASGSPGQGITDTQYF.

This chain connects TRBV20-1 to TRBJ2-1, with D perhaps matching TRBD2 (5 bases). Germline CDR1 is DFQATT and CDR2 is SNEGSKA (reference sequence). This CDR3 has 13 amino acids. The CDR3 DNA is TGCAGCGGATCCGGGATCTCCTACAATGAGCAGTTCTTC. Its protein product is CSGSGISYNEQFF.

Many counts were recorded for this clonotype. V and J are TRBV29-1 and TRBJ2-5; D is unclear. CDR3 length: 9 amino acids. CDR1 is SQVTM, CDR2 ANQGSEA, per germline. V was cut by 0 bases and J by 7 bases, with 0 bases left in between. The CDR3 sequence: CSVEETQYF. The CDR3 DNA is TGCAGCGTTGAAGAGACCCAGTACTTC.

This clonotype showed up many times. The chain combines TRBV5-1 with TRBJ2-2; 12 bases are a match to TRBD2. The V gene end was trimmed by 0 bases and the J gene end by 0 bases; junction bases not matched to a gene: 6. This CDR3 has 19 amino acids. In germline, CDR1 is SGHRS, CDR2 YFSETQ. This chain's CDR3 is CASSLGLAGDLANTGELFF. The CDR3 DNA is TGCGCCAGCAGCTTGGGACTAGCGGGAGATTTGGCGAACACCGGGGAGCTGTTTTTT.

CDR3 loop: CSSVSLGGNTDTQYF. CDR3 bases: TGCAGCTCCGTGAGTTTAGGGGGGAACACAGATACGCAGTATTTT. This chain connects TRBV29-1 to TRBJ2-3; either TRBD1 or TRBD2 may supply D (6 bases each). V gave up 8 bases and J gave up 2 bases, with 20 bases separating them. From germline, CDR1 is SQVTM and CDR2 ANQGSEA. This CDR3 is 15 amino acids long.

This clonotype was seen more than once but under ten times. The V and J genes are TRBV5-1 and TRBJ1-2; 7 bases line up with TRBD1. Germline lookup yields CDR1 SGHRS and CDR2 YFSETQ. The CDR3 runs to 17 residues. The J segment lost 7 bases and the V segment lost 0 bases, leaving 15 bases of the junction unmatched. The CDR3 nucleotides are TGCGCCAGCAGCTTGGAATCCGACAGGGTTCATTTTCTTGGCTACACCTTC. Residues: CASSLESDRVHFLGYTF.

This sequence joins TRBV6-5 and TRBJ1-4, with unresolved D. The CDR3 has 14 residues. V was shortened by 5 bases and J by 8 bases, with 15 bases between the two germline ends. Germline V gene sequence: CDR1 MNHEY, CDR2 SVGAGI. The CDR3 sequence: CASSPQASREKLFF. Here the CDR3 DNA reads TGTGCCAGCAGTCCTCAGGCATCCCGAGAAAAACTGTTTTTT.

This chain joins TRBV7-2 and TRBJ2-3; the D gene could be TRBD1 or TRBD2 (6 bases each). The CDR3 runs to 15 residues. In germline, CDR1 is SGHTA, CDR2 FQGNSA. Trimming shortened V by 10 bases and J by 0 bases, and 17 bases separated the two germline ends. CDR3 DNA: TGTGCCACCCGCCTCGGGGGCCTTAGCACAGATACGCAGTATTTT. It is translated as CATRLGGLSTDTQYF.

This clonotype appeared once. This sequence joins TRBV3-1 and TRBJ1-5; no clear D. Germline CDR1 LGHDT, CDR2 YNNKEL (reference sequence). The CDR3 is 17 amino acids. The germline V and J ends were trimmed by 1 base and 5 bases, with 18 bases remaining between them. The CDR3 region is CASSQALYSDGHQPQHF. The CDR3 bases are TGTGCCAGCAGCCAAGCTTTGTATAGTGACGGACATCAGCCCCAGCATTTT.

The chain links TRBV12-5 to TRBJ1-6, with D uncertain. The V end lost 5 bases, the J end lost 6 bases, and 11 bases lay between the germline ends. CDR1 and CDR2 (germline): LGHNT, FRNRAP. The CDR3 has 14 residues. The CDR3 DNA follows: TGTGCTAGTGGTCTGGACGGAGCTAATTCACCCCTCCACTTT. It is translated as CASGLDGANSPLHF.

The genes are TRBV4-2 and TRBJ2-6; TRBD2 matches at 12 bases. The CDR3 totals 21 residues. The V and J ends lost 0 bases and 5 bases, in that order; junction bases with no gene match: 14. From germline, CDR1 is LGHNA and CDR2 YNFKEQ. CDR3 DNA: TGTGCCAGCAGCCAAGATAGGGCTAGCGGGAGGGCCTCGACTAGGGCCAACGTCCTGACTTTC. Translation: CASSQDRASGRASTRANVLTF.